The 17 T cell receptor beta chains in this list originate from one sample, sequenced in a study of blood T cell repertoires in COVID-19. The table came from immunoSEQ multiplex PCR; TCRdb's copy has only in-frame clones and leaves some out. The repertoire has 100,000 to 120,000 clones, approximately 84% of them found once; the top ten carry roughly 1.6%. Input material: peripheral blood. These receptors all come from a man aged 45-65 years with acute or convalescent COVID-19.

This sequence joins TRBV6-5 and TRBJ2-3, with D maybe TRBD1 (6 bases). Trimming took off 4 bases at V and 3 bases at J, with 8 bases between the two ends. CDR3 length equals 13 residues. Germline values: CDR1 MNHEY, CDR2 SVGAGI. DNA of the CDR3: TGTGCCAGCAGTTTACAGGGAACAGATACGCAGTATTTT. This gives the protein CASSLQGTDTQYF.

This chain links TRBV29-1 with TRBJ2-1, with 7 bases aligning to TRBD1. The germline V gene encodes CDR1 SQVTM and CDR2 ANQGSEA. This CDR3 contains 14 residues. V was clipped by 7 bases and J by 4 bases; unmatched bases: 10. The CDR3 DNA follows: TGCAGCGCCGCTCCAGGGGGACCATACAATGAGCAGTTCTTC. Its translation is CSAAPGGPYNEQFF.

The V call is TRBV7-2, the J call TRBJ2-3, with TRBD2 matching over 7 bases. Trimming at V came to 5 bases and at J to 4 bases, leaving 9 bases not matched to a gene. CDR3 length equals 15 residues. The V gene's germline CDR1 is SGHTA and CDR2 FQGNSA. The DNA of the CDR3 is TGTGCCAGCAGCCCCTGGGGGGGTGTCGCAGATACGCAGTATTTT. Protein product: CASSPWGGVADTQYF.

The chain uses TRBV4-1 and TRBJ2-7, with TRBD1 matching over 7 bases. The CDR3 is 14 amino acids. CDR1 is MGHRA and CDR2 is YSYEKL in the germline V gene. Trimming removed 4 bases from V and 3 bases from J; junction bases left unmatched: 6. The CDR3 spells CASSPPGTVYEQYF. CDR3 coding DNA: TGCGCCAGCAGCCCCCCCGGGACAGTCTACGAGCAGTACTTC.

The chain joins TRBV6-6 to TRBJ2-1; TRBD2 might be the D (6 bases). In germline, CDR1 is MNHNY, CDR2 SVGAGI (reference sequence). CDR3 length equals 15 residues. V lost 5 bases, J lost 0 bases, and 11 bases lay in between. CDR3 nucleotides: TGTGCCAGCAGTCCCCGGGGGAGCTCCTACAATGAGCAGTTCTTC. Protein: CASSPRGSSYNEQFF.

This clone was picked up a small number of times. The chain combines TRBV5-1 with TRBJ1-2; 8 nucleotides match TRBD1. The CDR3 sequence is 16 residues long. V lost 5 bases and J lost 5; bases outside the gene matches: 14. Per the germline V gene, CDR1 is SGHRS and CDR2 is YFSETQ. The DNA for the CDR3 is TGCGCCAGCAGTTCGGGACAGGCCTATTCCGGATATGGCTACACCTTC. Translated, it gives CASSSGQAYSGYGYTF.

The J gene is TRBJ1-2, the V gene TRBV6-1; TRBD1 might be the D (5 bases). The V and J ends lost 5 bases and 8 bases respectively, with 15 bases between them. The CDR3 spans 13 residues. The germline V gene encodes CDR1 MNHNS and CDR2 SASEGT. In DNA, the CDR3 is TGTGCCAGCAGTTCCAGGGAAGATCGCGGCTACACCTTC. Translated: CASSSREDRGYTF.

The chain links TRBV10-3 to TRBJ1-2, with D possibly matching TRBD1 (6 bases). Germline-derived CDR1 and CDR2 are ENHRY and SYGVKD. Trimming removed 0 bases at V and 8 bases at J, with 13 bases between. There are 14 residues in the CDR3. For the CDR3, the DNA is TGTGCCATCAGTGAGTCGAACAGGGAAGGGGGCTACACCTTC. Amino acid sequence: CAISESNREGGYTF.

This clone was counted only a few times. V gene TRBV24-1 combines with J gene TRBJ1-5, with a possible D match to TRBD1 (6 bases). Germline V lookup: CDR1 KGHDR, CDR2 SFDVKD. The CDR3 contains 14 residues. V lost 3 bases and J lost 7, with 12 bases in between. CDR3 residues: CATSDQGTVQPQHF. The CDR3, as DNA: TGTGCCACCAGTGATCAGGGGACCGTACAGCCCCAGCATTTT.

The V gene is TRBV3-1 (or the pseudogene TRBV3-2), the J gene TRBJ2-1; 8 bases are a match to TRBD1. V dropped 3 bases and J dropped 6; count of bases not matched to a gene: 7. The CDR3 length is 15 residues. CDR1 is LGHDT and CDR2 is YNNKEL in the germline V gene (reference sequence). The CDR3 nucleotides read TGTGCCAGCAGCCATGACAGGGGCGCCCCCAATGAGCAGTTCTTC. Protein: CASSHDRGAPNEQFF.

V usage is TRBV14 and J usage is TRBJ1-2; no definite D call. The length of the CDR3 is 13 residues. Per the germline V gene, CDR1 is SGHDN and CDR2 is FVKESK. The V and J ends lost 4 bases and 4 bases respectively, with 10 bases between them. The CDR3 loop is CASSPGGSYGYTF. The CDR3 DNA sequence: TGTGCCAGCAGCCCGGGCGGGTCCTATGGCTACACCTTC.

The chain carries TRBV30 and TRBJ2-6; 11 positions agree with TRBD1. The CDR3 has 17 amino acids. V lost 2 bases, J lost 4 bases, and 7 bases stayed unmatched. Germline V gene lookup returns CDR1 GTSNPN and CDR2 SVGIG (reference sequence). The DNA for the CDR3 is TGTGCCTGGAGTCTCGGACAGGGGGCAGGCGGGGCCAACGTCCTGACTTTC. This gives the protein CAWSLGQGAGGANVLTF.

The chain has TRBV28 and TRBJ2-3; 12 bases are shared with TRBD2. The CDR3 sequence is 15 residues long. Germline trimming cut 3 bases from V and 7 bases from J; bases unmatched to any gene: 5. CDR1 and CDR2 (germline): MDHEN, SYDVKM. CDR3 sequence: CASSFTSGGTNTQYF. For the CDR3, the DNA is TGTGCCAGCAGTTTTACTAGCGGGGGGACTAATACGCAGTATTTT.

This chain links TRBV27 with TRBJ2-6, with D perhaps TRBD1 (5 bases). Germline CDR1 and CDR2: MNHEY and SMNVEV (reference sequence). This CDR3 is built from 15 residues. V was clipped by 0 bases and J by 2 bases, with 5 bases between them. In DNA form, the CDR3 reads TGTGCCAGCAGTTTATCGACAGCTGGGGCCAACGTCCTGACTTTC. Its translation is CASSLSTAGANVLTF.

Concerning this clone itself: An end of the junction does not agree with germline; a read error may underlie this. This sequence joins TRBV13 and TRBJ1-2; 10 bases line up with TRBD1. The CDR3 loop spans 15 amino acids. Germline V gene data show CDR1 as PRHDT and CDR2 as FYEKMQ (reference sequence). The CDR3 protein is CAGSLGGQGRYGYTF. CDR3 DNA: TGTGCCGGCAGCTTAGGGGGACAGGGGAGATATGGCTACACCTTC.

This clone occurred a few times. The chain joins TRBV30 to TRBJ1-1; 7 bases are a match to TRBD1. Germline-derived CDR1 and CDR2 are GTSNPN and SVGIG (reference sequence). The CDR3 spans 15 residues. V shed 2 bases, J shed 3 bases, and the junction held 9 bases outside the gene matches. The CDR3 nucleotides are TGTGCCTGGAGTCGACTCGGGACAGACCACACTGAAGCTTTCTTT. Translation gives CAWSRLGTDHTEAFF. Full variable domain (missing parts from reference TRBV30 and TRBJ1-1): SQTIHQWPATLVQPVGSPLSLECTVEGTSNPNLYWYRQAAGRGLQLLFYSVGIGQISSEVPQNLSASRPQDRQFILSSKKLLLSDSGFYLCAWSRLGTDHTEAFFGQGTRLTVV.

The chain uses TRBV6-5 and TRBJ1-2; D perhaps matches TRBD1 (6 bases). V was clipped by 7 bases and J by 2 bases, with 14 bases between them. Germline CDR1 MNHEY, CDR2 SVGAGI. The CDR3 covers 14 residues. The CDR3 reads CASTPRGGNYGYTF. CDR3 DNA sequence: TGTGCCAGCACCCCTAGGGGGGGGAACTATGGCTACACCTTC.